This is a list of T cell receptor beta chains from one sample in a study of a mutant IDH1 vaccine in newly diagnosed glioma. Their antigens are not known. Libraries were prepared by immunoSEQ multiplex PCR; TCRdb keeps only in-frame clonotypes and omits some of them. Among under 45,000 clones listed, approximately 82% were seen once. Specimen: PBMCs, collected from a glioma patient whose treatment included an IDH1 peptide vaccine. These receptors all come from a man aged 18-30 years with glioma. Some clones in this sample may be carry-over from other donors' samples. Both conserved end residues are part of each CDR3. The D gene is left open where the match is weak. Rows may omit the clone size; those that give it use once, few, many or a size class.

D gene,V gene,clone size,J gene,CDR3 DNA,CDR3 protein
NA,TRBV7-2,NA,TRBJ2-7,TGTGCCAGCAGTAAGCCAAGCTCCTACGAGCAGTACTTC,CASSKPSSYEQYF
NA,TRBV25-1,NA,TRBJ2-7,TGTGCCAGCAGTTTCGGTAGTCGAGACGAGCAGTACTTC,CASSFGSRDEQYF
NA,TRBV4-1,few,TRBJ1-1,TGCGCCAGCAGCCCGGAACCGGGACTCCACACTGAAGCTTTCTTT,CASSPEPGLHTEAFF
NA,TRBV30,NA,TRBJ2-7,TGTGCCTGGATGGACAGATCTAGCGAGCAGTACTTC,CAWMDRSSEQYF
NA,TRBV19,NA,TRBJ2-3,TGTGCCAGTAGTATGGGGCCAGATACGCAGTATTTT,CASSMGPDTQYF
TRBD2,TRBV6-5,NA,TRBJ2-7,TGTGCCAGCAGTTACCAGCGGGAGGCCTACGAGCAGTACTTC,CASSYQREAYEQYF
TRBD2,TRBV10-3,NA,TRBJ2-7,TGTGCCATCAGTGGGCTAGCGGGAGGCTACGAGCAGTACTTC,CAISGLAGGYEQYF
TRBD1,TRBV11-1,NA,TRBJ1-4,TGTGCCAGCAGCTTAGCGGGACAGCCTAATGAAAAACTGTTTTTT,CASSLAGQPNEKLFF
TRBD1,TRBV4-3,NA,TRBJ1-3,TGCGCCAGCAGCCAAGACCTGGGGACAGGGGGCTTCGGGTACCGAAACACCATATATTTT,CASSQDLGTGGFGYRNTIYF
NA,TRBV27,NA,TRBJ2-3,TGTGCCAGCAGTTTGAGATTCAGATCGCGCCGAGGTAGACTGGGCAGGGATACGCAGTATTTT,CASSLRFRSRRGRLGRDTQYF
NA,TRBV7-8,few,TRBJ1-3,TGTGCCAGCAGCTTGGGGACGGGGAGGCGAGGAAACACCATATATTTT,CASSLGTGRRGNTIYF
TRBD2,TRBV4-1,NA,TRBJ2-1,TGCGCCAGCAGCCAAGCCCAAATAGCGGGAGGGTACAATGAGCAGTTCTTC,CASSQAQIAGGYNEQFF
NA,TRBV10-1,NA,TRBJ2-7,TGCGCCAGCAGTGTCCTGGCAGGGGCGACTTCCTACGAGCAGTACTTC,CASSVLAGATSYEQYF
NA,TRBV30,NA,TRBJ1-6,TGTGCCTGGGGCGGGGCCTATAATTCACCCCTCCACTTT,CAWGGAYNSPLHF
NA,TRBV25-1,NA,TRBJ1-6,TGTGCCAGTAAACAGGGAATCATAAATTCACCCCTCCACTTT,CASKQGIINSPLHF
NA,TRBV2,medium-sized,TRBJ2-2,TGTGCCAGCAGTGAACGTTGGAACACCGGGGAGCTGTTTTTT,CASSERWNTGELFF